Reported below is one TCR beta chain. The antigen it binds to is not known. No per-base quality is available; no much larger clone lies one base away. Library method: the immunoSEQ multiplex PCR assay. The multiplex PCR relied on a mix of 60 forward primers for TCR Vbeta segments and 13 reverse primers for TCR Jbeta segments. The CDR3 region of rearranged TCR beta genes was amplified from genomic DNA with a multiplex PCR assay. The amplified TCR beta libraries were sequenced on the Illumina HiSeq System as 87-base-pair reads. The authors' pipeline ran thus. A later analysis tallied 75 million to 95 million unique TCR beta chains across the 650 to 750 repertoires, and about 12 million of those chains were shared by two or more donors. A nearest-neighbor algorithm error-corrected the raw reads and collapsed the reads into unique sequences, merging closely related sequences to remove PCR and sequencing errors. To assign V, D and J gene segments, CDR3 sequences were aligned to IMGT reference sequences. For a sequence to be retained, at least a six-nucleotide match to both a V gene segment and a J gene segment was required. Rearrangements were called productive when the CDR3 lacked stop codons and stayed in frame with V and J; all others were non-productive. CDR3 was defined by IMGT convention, running from the second conserved V-encoded cysteine to the conserved J-encoded phenylalanine. Sequences without an unambiguous match to a single V gene segment were excluded from the earlier analysis of about 630 of the donors. In an earlier analysis of more than 500 of the donors, a V segment was called functional when productive rearrangements were above 56.7%, and segregating when the standard deviation between donors exceeded 5%. A statistical classification framework was built for diagnosing cytomegalovirus status from the catalog of TCR beta chain sequences. A later analysis assigned V and J genes by comparing TCR nucleotide sequences with IMGT/GENE-DB human TR gene sequences. Using the TCRdist pipeline, a later analysis assigned CDR3 sequences along with most-parsimonious VDJ recombination scenarios. A later analysis defined each TCR beta chain by its CDR3 amino acid sequence plus V-gene family, and excluded reads lacking a unique V-gene family. A later analysis removed several hundred highly shared, low-generation-probability nucleotide sequences to deal with suspected cross-contamination and a sequencing artifact. In a later analysis, a clonal expansion index for each public chain was calculated from normalized within-repertoire ranks of inferred template counts. In a later analysis, generation probabilities were computed with a VDJ recombination model fitted to out-of-frame rearrangements, and the resulting probabilities were checked against IGoR. A later analysis scored TCR-TCR, TCR-HLA and TCR-CMV co-occurrence with hypergeometric tests, applying a repertoire-size bias correction to TCR pairs. False discovery rates were estimated in a later analysis by permuting HLA or CMV assignments 20 times. In a later analysis, co-occurring TCRs were grouped using DBSCAN, and TCRdist sequence similarity was added for clustering within HLA-allele-positive subsets. For co-occurrence clustering, repertoires with fewer than 30,000 or more than 120,000 public chains were excluded, along with four or five repertoires with anomalous nucleotide sharing. TCRdb stores this immuneACCESS table with in-frame sequences only. Part of the clones is absent; in the studies checked, under half of the shortfall reflects unresolved V genes, and no reason is known for the rest. D and trimming were read from the DNA, whereas the V and J calls and clone size are those reported in that table. This sample holds around 130,000 clones; 82% were observed only once. 2.7% of the sample is in the top ten clones.

The cohort comprised 666 healthy bone marrow donors. At the time of sampling, every cohort member was nominally healthy, though immune exposures that went unrecorded were likely present. The donor was CMV seronegative and was included in the group of 352 seronegative cohort members. A peripheral blood sample was collected from each donor, and TCR beta sequencing was performed on peripheral blood mononuclear cells. The Qiagen DNeasy Blood Extraction Kit was used to extract genomic DNA from the blood cell samples. V and J lose 0 bases and 3 bases, and a span of 16 bases separates them. The CDR3 has 17 amino acids, counting the end cysteine and phenylalanine. Only the CDR3 region is kept as DNA, spanning 51 bases read in frame from base 1. The germline V gene specifies SGHDT as CDR1 and YYEEEE as CDR2. This sample was included in a study of cytomegalovirus exposure and HLA in healthy donors (dated by TCRdb to about 2017). Turning to the overall study: An earlier analysis of several hundred of the donors reported 250 to 300 Gb of sequence data and 100 million to 140 million unique TCR beta sequences from about 180 million T cells. On average, 235,054 unique TCR beta nucleotide sequences were sequenced per donor among some 430 genotyped donors of the cohort, with about 19% of those sequences being non-productive. An early release that covered 500 to 800 HLA-typed donors contained approximately 300 gigabases of sequencing data and 75 million to 100 million unique TCR sequences. The study aimed to test whether cataloging public T cell receptors could reveal signatures of past pathogen exposure. Among the roughly 400 genotyped donors, around 81% belonged to the genetic ancestry cluster associated with self-reported Caucasian donors. Genome-wide SNP genotypes for about 55% of the roughly 670 donors were used in a later genetic analysis, which treated that subset as a discovery cohort. Class I and class II HLA loci were covered by the typing at four-digit resolution. To study patterns of TCR occurrence, a later analysis re-analyzed previously published TCR beta repertoires from around 660 donors and added high-resolution HLA genotyping. Donor age, sex, ethnicity and CMV serostatus were compiled alongside the repertoire data. A separate validation cohort of roughly 130 different subjects was used in addition to the 666-subject first cohort. All discovery cohort repertoires had been generated using a single sequencing platform. Typing coverage differed by locus: A, B, C, DRB1 and DQB1 were typed in roughly 620-640 donors, DQA1 in 500 to 550, DPA1 in 600 to 610, and DPB1 in 400 to 480. Rather than using new phenotypic data, the later analysis identified candidate immune exposures from TCR beta sequences and from how often those sequences occurred across donors. The study profiled the T cell repertoires of fewer than 850 subjects by immunosequencing and related them to cytomegalovirus serostatus. The study combined high-throughput TCR immunosequencing, statistical association of individual TCRs with disease status, and machine learning to predict cytomegalovirus infection status. To decide whether each TCR beta V gene segment behaved as functional or pseudogenic, an earlier analysis of 587 of the donors relied on high-throughput TCR beta sequencing. Four to six DR-DQ haplotypes were handled as single units for association and clustering, since linkage in the cohort was strong.

The investigation overall reported the following: Because HLA typing was unavailable for some donors at each locus, only the typed subset was used in association tests. In a later analysis, most CMV-associated TCR beta chains were found to appear HLA-restricted, with HLA associations seemingly driven largely by CMV exposure. The presence/absence analyses assumed that sequencing depth was roughly uniform across donors, and that assumption may not be true. A further reported finding was that TCR beta sequences accurately predicted the HLA-A and HLA-B alleles for most subjects in the first cohort. The cohort was sequenced for TCR beta chains only, and without alpha or paired-chain data the features that could be detected were limited. In a later analysis, TCR association rates were found to vary across HLA loci, with the most associated TCRs seen for DRB1 alleles and the fewest for HLA-C alleles. An earlier analysis of 587 of the donors showed that most TCR beta V segments appeared in productive rearrangements either about 87% or about 30% of the time, which broadly matched IMGT annotations. Most TCR sequences were seen in very few donors, while some public TCRs were found in many individuals. CMV serostatus was the only immune exposure information available for the cohort. Compared with equally common non-associated chains, HLA-associated TCR beta chains in a later analysis were more clonally expanded and had lower generation probabilities. The classifier was reported to diagnose cytomegalovirus status with high specificity and sensitivity in both the original cohort and the validation cohort. According to a later genetic analysis, donors in an Asian-associated ancestry cluster had fewer N-insertions in productive TCRs than the approximately 670-donor mean. The study gave a list of 150 to 200 TCR beta chains associated with cytomegalovirus. In a later analysis, several top co-occurrence clusters were reported to appear linked to parvovirus B19, influenza, CMV and Epstein-Barr virus. Some IMGT-functional V segments, including TRBV6-2 and TRBV6-3, could not be told apart with the 87-base-pair reads, so those segments were excluded. The authors suggested that the approach could potentially be extended to other disease states and immunological phenotypes. When HLA alleles, especially DR and DQ, strongly co-occurred, TCR associations were difficult to assign to individual alleles. Correlated functional status among segregating V segments might be attributable to linkage disequilibrium, but an unknown experimental factor could not be ruled out. At a false discovery rate of 0.05, a later analysis linked around 17,000 TCR beta sequences to specific HLA alleles. V-gene and J-gene trimming of TCR beta chains was associated with a missense DCLRE1C variant in a later genetic analysis, and the association was replicated in an independent cohort. A group of highly shared sequence variants was considered likely to be a technical artifact of the sequencing pipeline. Three of the identified cytomegalovirus-associated TCR beta chains were confirmed in vitro to be specific for cytomegalovirus antigens. Roughly 17 rarely observed V segments, including chromosome 9 orphons, were excluded from the earlier analysis of almost 600 of the donors because counts were too low.

The source is a boy aged 2 to 10 in good health and CMV-seronegative. The specimen was PBMCs. This chain joins TRBV5-6 to TRBJ1-5; matching of 5 bases hints at TRBD1 as the D gene. The DNA is TGTGCCAGCAGCTTGGGTGGGGCAGGGTTCTCCAATCAGCCCCAGCATTTT. Translation gives CASSLGGAGFSNQPQHF.